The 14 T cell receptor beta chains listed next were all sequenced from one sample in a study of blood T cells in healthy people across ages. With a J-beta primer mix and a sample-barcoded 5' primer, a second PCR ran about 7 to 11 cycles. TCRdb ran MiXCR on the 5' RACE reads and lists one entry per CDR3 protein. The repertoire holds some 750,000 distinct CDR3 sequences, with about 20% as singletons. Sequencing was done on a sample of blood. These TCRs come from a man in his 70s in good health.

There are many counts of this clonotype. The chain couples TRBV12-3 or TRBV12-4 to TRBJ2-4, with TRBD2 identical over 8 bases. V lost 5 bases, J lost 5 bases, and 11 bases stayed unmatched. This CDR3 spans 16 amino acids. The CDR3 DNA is TGTGCCAGCAGTCTTACACGGGGGGGCCGCCAAAACATTCAGTACTTC. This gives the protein CASSLTRGGRQNIQYF.

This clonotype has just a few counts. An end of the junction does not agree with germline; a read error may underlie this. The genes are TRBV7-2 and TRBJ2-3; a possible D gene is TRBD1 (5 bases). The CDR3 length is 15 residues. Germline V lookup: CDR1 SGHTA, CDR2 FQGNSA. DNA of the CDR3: TGTGCCAGCAGTGGCAGTGGGGCGTCCTTAGATACGCGGTATTTT. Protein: CASSGSGASLDTRYF. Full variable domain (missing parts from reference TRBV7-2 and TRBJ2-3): GAGVSQSPSNKVTEKGKDVELRCDPISGHTALYWYRQSLGQGLEFLIYFQGNSAPDKSGLPSDRFSAERTGGSVSTLTIQRTQQEDSAVYLCASSGSGASLDTRYFGPGTRLTVL.

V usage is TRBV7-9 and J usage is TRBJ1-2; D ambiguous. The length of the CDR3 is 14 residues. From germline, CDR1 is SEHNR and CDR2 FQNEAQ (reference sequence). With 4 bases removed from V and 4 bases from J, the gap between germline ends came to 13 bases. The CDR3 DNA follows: TGTGCCAGCAGCTGGGGAACAGTGGGCTATGGCTACACCTTC. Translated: CASSWGTVGYGYTF.

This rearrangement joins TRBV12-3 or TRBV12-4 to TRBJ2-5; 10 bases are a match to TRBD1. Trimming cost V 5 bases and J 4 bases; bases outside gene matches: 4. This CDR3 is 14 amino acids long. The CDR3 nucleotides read TGTGCCAGCAGTCCGACAGGGGGCTTAGAGACCCAGTACTTC. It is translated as CASSPTGGLETQYF.

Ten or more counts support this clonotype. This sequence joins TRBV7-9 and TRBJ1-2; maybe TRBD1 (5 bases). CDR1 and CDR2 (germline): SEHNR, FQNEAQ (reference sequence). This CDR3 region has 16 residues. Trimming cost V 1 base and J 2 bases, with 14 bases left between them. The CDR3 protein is CASSLVPGHKNYGYTF. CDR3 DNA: TGTGCCAGCAGCTTAGTGCCCGGACACAAGAACTATGGCTACACCTTC.

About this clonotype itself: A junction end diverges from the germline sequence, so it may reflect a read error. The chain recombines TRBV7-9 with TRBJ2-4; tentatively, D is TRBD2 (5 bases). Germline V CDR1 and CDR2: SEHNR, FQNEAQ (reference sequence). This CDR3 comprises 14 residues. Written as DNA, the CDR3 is TGTGCCACCAGCGCCAGCGGAGCTAAAAACATTCAGTACTTC. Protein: CATSASGAKNIQYF.

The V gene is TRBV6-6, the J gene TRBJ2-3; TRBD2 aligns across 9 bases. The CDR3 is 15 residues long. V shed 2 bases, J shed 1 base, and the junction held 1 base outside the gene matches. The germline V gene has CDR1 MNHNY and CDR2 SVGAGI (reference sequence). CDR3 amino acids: CASSYAGGRTDTQYF. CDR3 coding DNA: TGTGCCAGCAGTTACGCGGGAGGGCGCACAGATACGCAGTATTTT.

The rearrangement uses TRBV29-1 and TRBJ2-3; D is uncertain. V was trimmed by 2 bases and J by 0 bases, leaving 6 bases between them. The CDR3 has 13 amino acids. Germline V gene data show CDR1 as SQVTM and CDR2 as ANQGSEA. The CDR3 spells CSVERFSTDTQYF. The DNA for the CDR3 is TGCAGCGTTGAACGTTTTAGCACAGATACGCAGTATTTT.

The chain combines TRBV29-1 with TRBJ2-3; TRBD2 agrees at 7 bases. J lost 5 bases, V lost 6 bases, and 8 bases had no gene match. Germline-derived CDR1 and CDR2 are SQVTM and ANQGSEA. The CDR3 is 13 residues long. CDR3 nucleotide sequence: TGCAGCGTAGCGGGATGGGGAGGAGATACGCAGTATTTT. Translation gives CSVAGWGGDTQYF.

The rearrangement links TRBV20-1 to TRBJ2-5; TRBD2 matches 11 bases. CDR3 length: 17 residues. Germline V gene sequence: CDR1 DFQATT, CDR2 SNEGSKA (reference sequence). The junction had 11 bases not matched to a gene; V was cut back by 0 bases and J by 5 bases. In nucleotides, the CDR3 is TGCAGTGCTAGAGAATTGGGACTAGCGGTGGGTTGGGAGACCCAGTACTTC. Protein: CSARELGLAVGWETQYF.

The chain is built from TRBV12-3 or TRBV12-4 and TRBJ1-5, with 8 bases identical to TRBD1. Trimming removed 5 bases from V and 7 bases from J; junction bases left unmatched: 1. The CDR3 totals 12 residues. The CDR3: CASSAGGQPQHF. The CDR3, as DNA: TGTGCCAGCAGTGCAGGGGGCCAGCCCCAGCATTTT.

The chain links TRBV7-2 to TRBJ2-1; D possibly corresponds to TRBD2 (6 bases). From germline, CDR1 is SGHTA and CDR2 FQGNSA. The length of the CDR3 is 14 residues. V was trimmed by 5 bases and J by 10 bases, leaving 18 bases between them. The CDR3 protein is CASSPGTPGREQFF. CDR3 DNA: TGTGCCAGCAGCCCTGGGACTCCAGGCAGGGAGCAGTTCTTC.

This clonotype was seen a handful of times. Here the CDR3 reads CASSFSYLVGTEAFF. CDR3 bases: TGTGCCAGCAGTTTCTCTTACCTTGTGGGCACTGAAGCTTTCTTT. The chain employs TRBV27 and TRBJ1-1; D not certain. This CDR3 comprises 15 residues. The V gene lost 3 bases and the J gene lost 4 bases, with 15 bases spanning the gap. In germline, CDR1 is MNHEY, CDR2 SMNVEV (reference sequence).

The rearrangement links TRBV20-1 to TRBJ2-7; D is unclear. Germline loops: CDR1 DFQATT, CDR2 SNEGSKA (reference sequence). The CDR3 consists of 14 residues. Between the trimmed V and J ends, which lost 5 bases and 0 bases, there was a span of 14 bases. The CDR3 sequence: CSAPTNPSSYEQYF. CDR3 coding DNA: TGCAGTGCTCCAACTAACCCCAGCTCCTACGAGCAGTACTTC.